A selection of T cell receptor beta chains follows, all from one sample in a study of CD8 T cells in Susac syndrome. In TCRdb, the immunoSEQ multiplex PCR reads were re-called with MiXCR into one record per CDR3 protein. The sample shows some 300,000 distinct CDR3 sequences, 85% of them seen only once. The specimen sequenced was CD8+ T cells from PBMCs. The receptors shown here come from a human donor with multiple sclerosis. Each CDR3 is given with its conserved first and last residue. The D gene is left open where the match is weak. The size of a clone is reported for some rows only, either as once, few or many, or as a class for expanded clones.

D gene	clone size	V gene	J gene	CDR3 DNA	CDR3 protein
TRBD2	-	TRBV15	TRBJ2-1	TGTGCCACCAGCAGCCGAAAGGCGGGAGCCCCCAATGAGCAGTTCTTC	CATSSRKAGAPNEQFF
TRBD2	-	TRBV9	TRBJ2-1	TGTGCCAGCAGCGTAGGCGGGAGGGCTTATGAGCAGTTCTTC	CASSVGGRAYEQFF
-	-	TRBV4-3	TRBJ2-7	TGCGCCAGCAGCCAAGAGTGGACAGCTTTTTACGAGCAGTACTTC	CASSQEWTAFYEQYF
-	-	TRBV7-9	TRBJ1-5	TGTGCCAGCAGCCAGCAGTCTGAACCCCAGCATTTT	CASSQQSEPQHF
-	-	TRBV4-1	TRBJ2-1	TGCGCCAGCAGCCATCCGGGACCAACCGACAATGAGCAGTTCTTC	CASSHPGPTDNEQFF
-	once	TRBV4-3	TRBJ2-7	TGCGCCAGCAGCCAAGAGCCAGGCTACGAGCAGTACTTC	CASSQEPGYEQYF
TRBD2	few	TRBV28	TRBJ2-7	TGTGCCAGCAGTTTGGGGCTAGCGGGATACGAGCAGTACTTC	CASSLGLAGYEQYF
TRBD1	-	TRBV6-2/TRBV6-3	TRBJ2-2	TGTGCCAGCAGCTGGACAGGGGAAGGGGAGCTGTTTTTT	CASSWTGEGELFF
-	-	TRBV5-1	TRBJ1-3	TGCGCCAGCAGCCGCGGACCGAGGACCATATATTTT	CASSRGPRTIYF
-	-	TRBV28	TRBJ1-1	TGTGCCAGCAGTTTAGCCTACTTTGAAGCTTTCTTT	CASSLAYFEAFF
-	-	TRBV4-3	TRBJ1-1	TGCGCCAGCAGCCAAGATCGGGGCGGGGAATCTGAAGCTTTCTTT	CASSQDRGGESEAFF
-	-	TRBV29-1	TRBJ2-2	TGCAGCGTTGCCAAGAACACCGGGGAGCTGTTTTTT	CSVAKNTGELFF
-	-	TRBV5-6	TRBJ2-3	TGTGCCAGCAGCTTTCTAGCGCCTAGCACAGATACGCAGTATTTT	CASSFLAPSTDTQYF
TRBD2	-	TRBV2	TRBJ2-1	TGTGCCAGCATGGTTTCCAGCGGGAGGGCGGATGAGCAGTTCTTC	CASMVSSGRADEQFF
-	-	TRBV29-1	TRBJ2-1	TGCAGCGTTGAAGGGGGCGGGATCGGCGGTGAGCAGTTCTTC	CSVEGGGIGGEQFF
-	-	TRBV7-3	TRBJ2-1	TGTGCCAGCAGCTTATCCGGAGGGGCTGACTACAATGAGCAGTTCTTC	CASSLSGGADYNEQFF
-	-	TRBV7-9	TRBJ1-1	TGTGCCAGCATCCCGGGGGTGAACACTGAAGCTTTCTTT	CASIPGVNTEAFF
-	-	TRBV9	TRBJ2-3	TGTGCCAGCAGCGTAGGGGGGGCAGATACGCAGTATTTT	CASSVGGADTQYF
TRBD2	-	TRBV19	TRBJ2-7	TGTGCCAGTAGTATTGAGTCTAGCGGGACCTGGGAGCAGTACTTC	CASSIESSGTWEQYF
-	-	TRBV12-3/TRBV12-4	TRBJ1-3	TGTGCCAGCAGTCTAGGGCATTCTGGAAACACCATATATTTT	CASSLGHSGNTIYF
TRBD1	-	TRBV5-1	TRBJ2-5	TGCGCCAGCAGGGGGGACAGTCGGGAGACCCAGTACTTC	CASRGDSRETQYF
-	-	TRBV6-5	TRBJ2-1	TGTGCCAGCAGTTACTCGTGGCGGTCCTCCTACAATGAGCAGTTCTTC	CASSYSWRSSYNEQFF
TRBD2	-	TRBV4-3	TRBJ2-7	TGCGCCAGCAGCCTCTTTGTGCTAGCGGGCTCAGACCTCTACGAGCAGTACTTC	CASSLFVLAGSDLYEQYF
TRBD2	-	TRBV28	TRBJ2-5	TGTGCCACCCATGAAGTCCGTAGCGGGGGGGAGACCCAGTACTTC	CATHEVRSGGETQYF
-	-	TRBV3-1	TRBJ2-1	TGTGCCAGCAGCCAAGGAGGTAGACAGGCGAATTCGTATGAGCAGTTCTTC	CASSQGGRQANSYEQFF
TRBD2	once	TRBV9	TRBJ2-1	TGTGCCAGCAGCGGCCTAGCGGGACTCTACAATGAGCAGTTCTTC	CASSGLAGLYNEQFF
-	-	TRBV27	TRBJ2-7	TGTGCCAGCACCCCAGGTGGGAGGATAAACGAGCAGTACTTC	CASTPGGRINEQYF
TRBD1	-	TRBV30	TRBJ1-2	TGTGACTGGACAGGGGGGGACTATGGCTACACCTTC	CDWTGGDYGYTF
-	-	TRBV6-5	TRBJ1-4	TGTGCCAGCTCGACCGTTAACGGTGAAAAACTGTTTTTT	CASSTVNGEKLFF
-	-	TRBV6-6	TRBJ1-1	TGTGCCAGCAGTTCACCTTGGACCCACACTGAAGCTTTCTTT	CASSSPWTHTEAFF
-	-	TRBV29-1	TRBJ1-3	TGCAGCGCTCTCATGGGGGGCTCTGGAAACACCATATATTTT	CSALMGGSGNTIYF